Listed below are T cell receptor beta chains from one sample, sequenced in a study of tumor and adjacent non-tumor tissue in lung cancer. In TCRdb, the multiplex PCR reads were re-called with MiXCR into one record per CDR3 protein. The data contain more than 75,000 distinct CDR3 sequences, around 86% of them singletons. Sequencing was done on a sample of lung tumor tissue. The receptors originated from a woman aged 45-65 years with non-small cell lung cancer. Each CDR3 is given with its conserved first and last residue. The D gene is left open where the match is weak. The listing skips clone size in some rows; elsewhere it reads once, few, many or a size class.

d_gene,j_gene,abundance,v_gene,CDR3nt,CDR3aa
-,TRBJ1-1,many,TRBV19,TGTGCCAGTAGTACCCGACAGAGGAACACTGAAGCTTTCTTT,CASSTRQRNTEAFF
-,TRBJ2-5,-,TRBV20-1,TGCAGTGCTAGTAAGGGAGCAGGGGAGGAGACCCAGTACTTC,CSASKGAGEETQYF
-,TRBJ1-2,many,TRBV24-1,TGTGCCACCAGTGATTTCCGGGACTATGGCTACACCTTC,CATSDFRDYGYTF
TRBD2,TRBJ2-7,-,TRBV7-8,TGTGCCAGTAACGGACATACCGGGACTAGCGTCTACGAGCAGTACTTC,CASNGHTGTSVYEQYF
TRBD2,TRBJ2-5,many,TRBV4-2,TGTGCCAGCAGCCGGACTAGCGGGGCAAACCAAGAGACCCAGTACTTC,CASSRTSGANQETQYF
-,TRBJ2-5,-,TRBV29-1,TGCAGCGTTGAGAGTCAGGAGGATTGGCAGACCCATAACTTC,CSVESQEDWQTHNF
-,TRBJ1-2,-,TRBV14,TGTGCCAGCTGCCTAGTTGGTTCTTCGTATGGCTACACCTTC,CASCLVGSSYGYTF
-,TRBJ2-7,-,TRBV6-2/TRBV6-3,TGTGTCAGTCTAGGACAGCTCCGCTACGAGCAGTACTTC,CVSLGQLRYEQYF
TRBD2,TRBJ2-1,-,TRBV11-2,TGTGCCAGCAGCCGGGGACTAGCTGCGAGCAATGAGCAGTTCTTC,CASSRGLAASNEQFF
TRBD2,TRBJ2-5,-,TRBV29-1,TGCAGCATCAAATTACACCTACTGCGGGAGCCCCAGTACTTC,CSIKLHLLREPQYF
TRBD2,TRBJ2-7,-,TRBV6-1,TGTGCCAGTAATGGACTAGCGGTCCCCTACGAGCAGTACTTC,CASNGLAVPYEQYF
TRBD2,TRBJ2-7,-,TRBV20-1,TGCAGTGCTCTACATAGCGGGAGGAACTCCTACGAGCAGTATTTC,CSALHSGRNSYEQYF
-,TRBJ2-1,once,TRBV5-1,TGCGCCAGCAGCTCCCCTTACGGGGAGAACTACAATGAGCAGTTCTTC,CASSSPYGENYNEQFF
-,TRBJ2-1,-,TRBV6-5,TGTGCCAGCAGCCGGAACGGTCACCTACATGAGCAGTTCTTC,CASSRNGHLHEQFF
-,TRBJ2-3,-,TRBV20-1,TGCAGTACTAGAAAGACAAGATCAGATACGCAGTATTTT,CSTRKTRSDTQYF
TRBD2,TRBJ2-2,-,TRBV5-4,TGTGCCAGCAGCCCCACACTAGCGACTACTAGGGAGCTGTTTTTT,CASSPTLATTRELFF
TRBD2,TRBJ2-1,-,TRBV4-3,TGCGCCAGCGGCAAGACTTCAGGACTAGCGGGAGCCCATGAGCAGTTCTTC,CASGKTSGLAGAHEQFF
-,TRBJ2-3,-,TRBV29-1,TGCAGCGTTGTGGGGGGTCTGTCCGCAGATACGCAGTATTTT,CSVVGGLSADTQYF
TRBD1,TRBJ1-2,-,TRBV4-1,TGCGCCAACAGCCAGCAACCCCTGACAGGGCCTCACTATGGCTACATCTTC,CANSQQPLTGPHYGYIF
TRBD1,TRBJ2-1,-,TRBV4-2,TGTGCCAGCAAGCAACGTGGGACAGCCGGCCGGGCCTACAATGAGCAGTTCTTC,CASKQRGTAGRAYNEQFF